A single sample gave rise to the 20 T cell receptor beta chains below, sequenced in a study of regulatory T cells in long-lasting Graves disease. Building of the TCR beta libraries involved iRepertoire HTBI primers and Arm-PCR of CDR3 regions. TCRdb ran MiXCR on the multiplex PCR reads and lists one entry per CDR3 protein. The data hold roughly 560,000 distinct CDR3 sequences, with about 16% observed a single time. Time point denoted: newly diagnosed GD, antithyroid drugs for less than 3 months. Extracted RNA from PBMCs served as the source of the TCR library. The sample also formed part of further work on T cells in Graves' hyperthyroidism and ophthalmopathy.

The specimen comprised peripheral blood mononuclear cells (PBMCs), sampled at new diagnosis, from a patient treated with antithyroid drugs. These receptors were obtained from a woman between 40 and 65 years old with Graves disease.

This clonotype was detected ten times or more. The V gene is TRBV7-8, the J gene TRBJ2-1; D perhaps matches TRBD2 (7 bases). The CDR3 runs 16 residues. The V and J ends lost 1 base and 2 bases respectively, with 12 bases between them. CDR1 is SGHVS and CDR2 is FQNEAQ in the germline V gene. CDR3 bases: TGTGCCAGCAGCTTAGTAGGGGGGGGGCCCTACAATGAGCAGTTCTTC. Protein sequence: CASSLVGGGPYNEQFF.

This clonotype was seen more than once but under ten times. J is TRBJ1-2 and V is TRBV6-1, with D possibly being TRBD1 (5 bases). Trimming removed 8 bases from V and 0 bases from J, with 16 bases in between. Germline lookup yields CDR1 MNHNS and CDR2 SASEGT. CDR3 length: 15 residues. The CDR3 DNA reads TGTGCCAGCCTTGATAGAAACAGGCCTAACTATGGCTACACCTTC. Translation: CASLDRNRPNYGYTF.

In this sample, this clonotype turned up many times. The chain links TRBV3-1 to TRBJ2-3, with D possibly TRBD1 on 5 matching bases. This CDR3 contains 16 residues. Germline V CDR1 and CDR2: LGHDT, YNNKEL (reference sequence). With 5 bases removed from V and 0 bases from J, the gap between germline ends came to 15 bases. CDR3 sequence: CASSSQGSPSTDTQYF. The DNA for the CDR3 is TGTGCCAGCAGCTCTCAGGGTAGCCCTAGCACAGATACGCAGTATTTT.

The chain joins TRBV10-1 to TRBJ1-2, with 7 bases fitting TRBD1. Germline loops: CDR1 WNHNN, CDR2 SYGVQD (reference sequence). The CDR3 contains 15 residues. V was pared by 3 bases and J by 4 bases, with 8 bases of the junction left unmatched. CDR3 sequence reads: CASSEGQAPGYGYTF. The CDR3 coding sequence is TGCGCCAGCAGTGAAGGACAGGCGCCGGGCTATGGCTACACCTTC.

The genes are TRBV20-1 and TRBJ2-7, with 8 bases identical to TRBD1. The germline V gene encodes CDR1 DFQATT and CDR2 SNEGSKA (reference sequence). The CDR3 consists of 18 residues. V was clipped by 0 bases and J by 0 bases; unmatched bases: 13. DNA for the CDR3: TGCAGTGCTAGAGATATGGGGACAGGTATTCCCACCTCCTACGAGCAGTACTTC. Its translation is CSARDMGTGIPTSYEQYF.

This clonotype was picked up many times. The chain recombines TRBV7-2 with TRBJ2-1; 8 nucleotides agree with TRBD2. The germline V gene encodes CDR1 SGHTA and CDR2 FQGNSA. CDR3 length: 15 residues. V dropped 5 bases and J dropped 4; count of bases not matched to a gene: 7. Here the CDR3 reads CASSPREGDYNEQFF. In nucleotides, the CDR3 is TGTGCCAGCAGCCCTCGGGAGGGGGATTACAATGAGCAGTTCTTC.

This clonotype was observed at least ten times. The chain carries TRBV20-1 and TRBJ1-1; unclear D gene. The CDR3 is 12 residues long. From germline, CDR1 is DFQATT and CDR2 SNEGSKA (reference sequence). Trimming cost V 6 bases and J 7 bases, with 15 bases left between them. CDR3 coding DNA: TGCAGTGCCCGCCCCAGGTCCGGTGAAGCTTTCTTT. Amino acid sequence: CSARPRSGEAFF.

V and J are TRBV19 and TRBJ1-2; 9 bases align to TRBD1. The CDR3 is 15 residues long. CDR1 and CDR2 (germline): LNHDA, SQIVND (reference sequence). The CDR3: CTASLAGQGMYGYTF. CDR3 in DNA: TGTACCGCTTCCCTAGCGGGACAGGGAATGTATGGCTACACCTTC.

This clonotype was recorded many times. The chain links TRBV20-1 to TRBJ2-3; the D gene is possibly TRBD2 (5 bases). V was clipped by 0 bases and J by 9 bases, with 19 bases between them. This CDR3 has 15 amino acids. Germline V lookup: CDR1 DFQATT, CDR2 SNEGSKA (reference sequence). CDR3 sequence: CSARDGLEGAATQYF. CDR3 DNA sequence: TGCAGTGCTAGAGATGGCCTCGAGGGAGCAGCGACGCAGTATTTT.

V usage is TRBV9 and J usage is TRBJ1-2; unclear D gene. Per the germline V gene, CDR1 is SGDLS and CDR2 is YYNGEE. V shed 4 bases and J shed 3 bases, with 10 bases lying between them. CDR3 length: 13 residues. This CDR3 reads CASSPPTDYGYTF. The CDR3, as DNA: TGTGCCAGCAGCCCCCCCACGGACTATGGCTACACCTTC.

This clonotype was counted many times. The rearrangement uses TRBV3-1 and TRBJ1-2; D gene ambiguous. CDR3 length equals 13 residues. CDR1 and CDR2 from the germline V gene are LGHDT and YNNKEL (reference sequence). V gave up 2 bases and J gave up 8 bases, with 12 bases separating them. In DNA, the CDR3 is TGTGCCAGCAGCCAACAAGGGTATGGCGGCTACACCTTC. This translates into CASSQQGYGGYTF.

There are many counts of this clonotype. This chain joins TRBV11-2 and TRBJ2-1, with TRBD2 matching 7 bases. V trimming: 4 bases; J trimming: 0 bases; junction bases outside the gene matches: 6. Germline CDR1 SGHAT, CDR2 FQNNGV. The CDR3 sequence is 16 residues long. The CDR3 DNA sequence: TGTGCCAGCAGCTCCCGCGGGGAGGGCTCCTACAATGAGCAGTTCTTC. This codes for CASSSRGEGSYNEQFF.

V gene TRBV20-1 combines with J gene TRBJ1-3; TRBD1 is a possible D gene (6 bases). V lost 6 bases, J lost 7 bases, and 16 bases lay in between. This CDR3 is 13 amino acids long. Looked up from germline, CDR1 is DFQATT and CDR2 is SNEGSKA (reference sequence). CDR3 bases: TGCAGTGCCGGACCCCGTACAGGGAACACCATATATTTT. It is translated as CSAGPRTGNTIYF.

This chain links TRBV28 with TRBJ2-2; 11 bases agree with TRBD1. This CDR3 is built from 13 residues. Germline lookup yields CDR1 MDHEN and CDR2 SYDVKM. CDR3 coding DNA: TGTAATCCGGGACAGGGGGATTCCGGGGAGCTGTTTTTT. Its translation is CNPGQGDSGELFF.

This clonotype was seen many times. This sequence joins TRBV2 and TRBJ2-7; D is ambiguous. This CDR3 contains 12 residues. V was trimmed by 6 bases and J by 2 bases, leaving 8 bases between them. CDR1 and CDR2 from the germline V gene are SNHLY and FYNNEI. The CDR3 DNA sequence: TGTGCCAGCAGAAGAGACACCTACGAGCAGTACTTC. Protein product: CASRRDTYEQYF.

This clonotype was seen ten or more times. The CDR3, as DNA: TGTGCCAGCAGTGAACCCTCCATGGGGGGCTACACCTTC. It yields the protein CASSEPSMGGYTF. The V gene is TRBV6-1, the J gene TRBJ1-2; D gene ambiguous. V gave up 2 bases and J gave up 8 bases, with 12 bases separating them. The CDR3 runs 13 residues. Germline CDR1 and CDR2: MNHNS and SASEGT.

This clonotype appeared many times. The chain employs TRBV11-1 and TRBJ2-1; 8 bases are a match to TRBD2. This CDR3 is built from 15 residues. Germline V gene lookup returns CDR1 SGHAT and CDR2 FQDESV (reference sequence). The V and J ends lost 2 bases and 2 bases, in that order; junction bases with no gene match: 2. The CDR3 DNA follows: TGTGCCAGCAGCTTACGGGGGGGCGCCTACAATGAGCAGTTCTTC. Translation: CASSLRGGAYNEQFF.

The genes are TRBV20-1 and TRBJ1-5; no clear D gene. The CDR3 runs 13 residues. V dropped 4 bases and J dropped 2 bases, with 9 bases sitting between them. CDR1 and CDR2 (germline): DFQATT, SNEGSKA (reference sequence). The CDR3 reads CSATPRGNQPQHF. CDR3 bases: TGCAGTGCTACTCCGAGGGGCAATCAGCCCCAGCATTTT.

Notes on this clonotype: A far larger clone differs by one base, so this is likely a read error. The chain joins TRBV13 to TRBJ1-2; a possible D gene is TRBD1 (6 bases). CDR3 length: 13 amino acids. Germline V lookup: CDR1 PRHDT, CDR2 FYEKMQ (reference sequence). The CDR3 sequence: CASSLGQLLGHTF. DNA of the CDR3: TGTGCCAGCAGCCTAGGACAGCTTTTGGGCCACACCTTC.

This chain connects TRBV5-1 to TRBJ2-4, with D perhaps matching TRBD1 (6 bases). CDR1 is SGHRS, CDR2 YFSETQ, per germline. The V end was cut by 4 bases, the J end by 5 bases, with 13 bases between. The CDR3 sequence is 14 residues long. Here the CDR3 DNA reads TGCGCCAGCAGCCATTCAGGGGATCAAAACATTCAGTACTTC. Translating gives CASSHSGDQNIQYF.